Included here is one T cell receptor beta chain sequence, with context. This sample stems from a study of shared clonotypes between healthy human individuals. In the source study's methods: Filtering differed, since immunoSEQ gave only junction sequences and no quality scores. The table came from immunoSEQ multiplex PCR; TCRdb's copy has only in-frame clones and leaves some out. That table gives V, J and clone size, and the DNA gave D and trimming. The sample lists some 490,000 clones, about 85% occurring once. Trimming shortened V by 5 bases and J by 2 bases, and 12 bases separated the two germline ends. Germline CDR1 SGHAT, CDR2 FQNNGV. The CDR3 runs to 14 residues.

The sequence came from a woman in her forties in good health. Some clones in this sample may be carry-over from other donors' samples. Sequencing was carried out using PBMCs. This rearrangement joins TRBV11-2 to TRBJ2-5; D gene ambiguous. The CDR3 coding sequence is TGTGCCAGCAGCCCCCCCTTAGGGCAAGAGACCCAGTACTTC. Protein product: CASSPPLGQETQYF.